Listed here is a single TCR beta chain. This CDR3 comprises 14 residues. Germline V lookup: CDR1 LNHDA, CDR2 SQIVND (reference sequence). V lost 5 bases to trimming and J lost 0 bases, with 7 bases between them. The sample is drawn from a study of T cells in localized non-small cell lung cancer. TCRdb keeps only in-frame clones here, not all; method: immunoSEQ multiplex PCR. This sample yields about 77,000 clones, of which more than 75% are seen a single time; 20% to 25% belongs to the top ten. The chain uses TRBV19 and TRBJ2-2; TRBD2 is a possible D gene (5 bases). The sequence came from a woman aged 35 to 70 with stage I squamous cell lung carcinoma. Specimen: peripheral blood, collected before any cancer treatment. In nucleotides, the CDR3 is TGTGCCAGTAGTTCTAGCCCGAACACCGGGGAGCTGTTTTTT. Protein product: CASSSSPNTGELFF.